A selection of T cell receptor beta chains follows, all from one sample in a study of cytomegalovirus exposure and HLA in healthy donors. Method: immunoSEQ multiplex PCR; TCRdb's copy keeps in-frame clones and lacks some. Its table lists roughly 100,000 clones. Sequenced sample: PBMCs. The origin of the receptors is a man aged 45 to 65 in good health and CMV-seronegative. Both conserved end residues are part of each CDR3. The D gene is left open where the match is weak.

NA | TRBJ2-2 | TRBV2 | CASSYTGELFF | TGTGCCAGCAGTTATACCGGGGAGCTGTTTTTT
TRBD1 | TRBJ1-1 | TRBV10-3 | CAIRGDRGNTEAFF | TGTGCCATCAGGGGGGACAGGGGGAACACTGAAGCTTTCTTT
NA | TRBJ1-3 | TRBV15 | CATSTSRGAGNTIYF | TGTGCCACCAGCACCTCCAGGGGAGCGGGAAACACCATATATTTT
TRBD1 | TRBJ2-5 | TRBV14 | CASSQNTGGETQYF | TGTGCCAGCAGCCAAAACACAGGGGGAGAGACCCAGTACTTC
NA | TRBJ2-1 | TRBV5-1 | CASSMVGAYNEQFF | TGCGCCAGCAGCATGGTGGGAGCCTACAATGAGCAGTTCTTC
NA | TRBJ1-2 | TRBV7-9 | CASSFLGEGSIYGYTF | TGTGCCAGCAGCTTCCTCGGTGAGGGATCGATCTATGGCTACACCTTC
NA | TRBJ1-1 | TRBV6-5 | CASIQTPAGGAFF | TGTGCCAGCATTCAAACACCCGCTGGAGGGGCTTTCTTT
TRBD2 | TRBJ2-1 | TRBV7-9 | CASSFESGTYNEQFF | TGTGCCAGCAGCTTCGAGAGCGGGACCTACAATGAGCAGTTCTTC
NA | TRBJ1-1 | TRBV7-2 | CASSIQGSRNTEAFF | TGTGCCAGCAGCATTCAGGGTTCGAGAAACACTGAAGCTTTCTTT
NA | TRBJ2-7 | TRBV11-2 | CASSFAFGGGYEQYF | TGTGCCAGCAGCTTCGCGTTCGGGGGAGGATACGAGCAGTACTTC
TRBD2 | TRBJ2-7 | TRBV7-9 | CASSLGLAGYEQYF | TGTGCCAGCAGCTTAGGTCTAGCGGGTTACGAGCAGTACTTC
NA | TRBJ1-2 | TRBV27 | CASSLYPREGEVGYTF | TGTGCCAGCAGTTTATACCCCCGAGAGGGGGAAGTTGGCTACACCTTC